The T cell receptor beta chain described here comes from a study of long-term antiretroviral therapy in people with HIV. V lost 1 base and J 2 bases, leaving 15 bases between the germline ends. Germline V gene data show CDR1 as SGHAT and CDR2 as FQNNGV. The CDR3 loop spans 16 amino acids. Sampling of each donor yielded at least one pre-ART PBMC sample and at least two post-ART PBMC samples. Each sample contained about 0.95-11 million cryopreserved PBMC, thawed before DNA extraction. A note on this clone: Its antigen is undetermined.

Study-level findings and limits: Relative to transplant donor controls, diversity remained lower despite increasing after ART.

They ran version v3.0 of the immunoSEQ assay at survey level. TCRdb's copy holds only in-frame clones and misses some; the assay was immunoSEQ multiplex PCR. The data hold about 30,000 clones, with 95% observed a single time. The sequence derives from a man aged 30 to 45 with HIV. Here the sequenced sample was unsorted PBMCs, taken 5.3 years after starting antiretroviral therapy. This chain uses TRBV11-2 with TRBJ2-7, with a tentative D call TRBD1 (6 bases). For the CDR3, the DNA is TGTGCCAGCAGCTTAGGGACCGGGACAACGACCTACGAGCAGTACTTC. It yields the protein CASSLGTGTTTYEQYF.